Reported below is one T cell receptor beta chain. This sample is part of a study of blood T cell repertoires in COVID-19. Across the whole study: T cells, B-cell-depleted T cells, or PBMCs provided the cDNA or gDNA that served as material.

The V gene lost 0 bases and the J gene lost 5 bases, with 16 bases spanning the gap. CDR1 is MNHEY and CDR2 is SVGEGT in the germline V gene. This CDR3 is 16 amino acids long. The protocol was immunoSEQ multiplex PCR, while the TCRdb copy is restricted to in-frame clones and leaves out a portion. Of hundreds of thousands of clones in the sample, approximately 87% were seen once. What was sequenced was peripheral blood. The chain recombines TRBV6-2 or TRBV6-3 with TRBJ2-5; the D gene is possibly TRBD1 (6 bases). The source of this sequence is a woman in her thirties or forties who had recovered from COVID-19. CDR3 sequence (DNA): TGTGCCAGCAGTTACTCGGCAGGGGCATCACGGGAGACCCAGTACTTC. It is translated as CASSYSAGASRETQYF.